Listed below are T cell receptor beta chains from one sample, sequenced in a study of early T cells in non-severe SARS-CoV-2 infection. TCRdb re-analysed the 5' RACE reads in MiXCR, keeping a single row per CDR3 protein. This sample yields about 56,000 distinct CDR3 sequences, of which more than 12% are seen a single time; 4.1% belongs to the top ten. The sample here was whole blood, taken at baseline. Receptors originate from an adult who was a healthcare worker with PCR-confirmed SARS-CoV-2 infection or an uninfected control (not recorded which). CDR3s include the opening cysteine and the closing phenylalanine or tryptophan. The D gene is left open where the match is weak.

CASSPNSASNQPQHF | TRBJ1-5 | NA | TRBV18 | 15
CSVGGQGETGANVLTF | TRBJ2-6 | TRBD1 | TRBV29-1 | 16
CASGGVSRPQETQYF | TRBJ2-5 | NA | TRBV2 | 15
CASTEGELSGANVLTF | TRBJ2-6 | NA | TRBV28 | 16
CASRSGERQYF | TRBJ2-7 | NA | TRBV21-1 | 11
CTSSHRTSGSPGELFF | TRBJ2-2 | NA | TRBV1 | 16
CASSQLGLAGAEQYF | TRBJ2-7 | TRBD2 | TRBV4-1 | 15
CASSLRDSTDTQYF | TRBJ2-3 | NA | TRBV12-3/TRBV12-4 | 14
CASSEWTEGDTQYF | TRBJ2-3 | NA | TRBV5-1 | 14
CASSFREMNTEAFF | TRBJ1-1 | NA | TRBV5-1 | 14
CATTGFGNTIYF | TRBJ1-3 | NA | TRBV6-6 | 12
CASSFVGQNNEQFF | TRBJ2-1 | NA | TRBV11-2 | 14
CATSVEGPDTQYF | TRBJ2-3 | NA | TRBV10-3 | 13
CASSTPGTGGTDTQYF | TRBJ2-3 | TRBD1 | TRBV19 | 16
CASSRAGTSGVWEQYF | TRBJ2-7 | TRBD2 | TRBV3-1 | 16
CASSLVLREGETQYF | TRBJ2-5 | NA | TRBV5-6 | 15
CASSQDLVEAFF | TRBJ1-1 | NA | TRBV4-2 | 12
CASSRTLTGELFF | TRBJ2-2 | NA | TRBV18 | 13
CASSSRGSVVDTEAFF | TRBJ1-1 | NA | TRBV5-8 | 16
CASSPGTANYGYTF | TRBJ1-2 | TRBD1 | TRBV6-6 | 14
CASRFTVSANTGELFF | TRBJ2-2 | NA | TRBV28 | 16
CASSAGQGIYEQFF | TRBJ2-1 | TRBD1 | TRBV18 | 14
CASSLGTGLRPGATDTQYF | TRBJ2-3 | TRBD1 | TRBV5-1 | 19
CASSQENRVLSFNEQFF | TRBJ2-1 | NA | TRBV3-1 | 17
CSARDWRLDGYEQYF | TRBJ2-7 | NA | TRBV20-1 | 15
CASSRAGEPNQPQHF | TRBJ1-5 | NA | TRBV18 | 15
CASSYSMSSGATQYF | TRBJ2-3 | TRBD2 | TRBV6-5 | 15
CASRPDPISGELFF | TRBJ2-2 | NA | TRBV19 | 14
CASSLSTPTVNTEAFF | TRBJ1-1 | NA | TRBV27 | 16
CASSIRRDISYEQYF | TRBJ2-7 | NA | TRBV21-1 | 15
CASSPSQAIEAFF | TRBJ1-1 | NA | TRBV18 | 13
CASSSQGGRRNGETQYF | TRBJ2-5 | NA | TRBV11-2 | 17
CASSYGQGDQPQHF | TRBJ1-5 | TRBD1 | TRBV5-1 | 14
CASSLETRIEQFF | TRBJ2-1 | NA | TRBV7-2 | 13
CASRETGGSYNEQFF | TRBJ2-1 | TRBD1 | TRBV6-1 | 15
CASSQQYEQYF | TRBJ2-7 | NA | TRBV3-1 | 11
CASSGQGANTGELFF | TRBJ2-2 | TRBD1 | TRBV28 | 15
CASSLDRGANEKLFF | TRBJ1-4 | NA | TRBV7-6 | 15
CASSQVVHIENTEAFF | TRBJ1-1 | NA | TRBV4-1 | 16
CASRYGTADEKLFF | TRBJ1-4 | TRBD1 | TRBV19 | 14